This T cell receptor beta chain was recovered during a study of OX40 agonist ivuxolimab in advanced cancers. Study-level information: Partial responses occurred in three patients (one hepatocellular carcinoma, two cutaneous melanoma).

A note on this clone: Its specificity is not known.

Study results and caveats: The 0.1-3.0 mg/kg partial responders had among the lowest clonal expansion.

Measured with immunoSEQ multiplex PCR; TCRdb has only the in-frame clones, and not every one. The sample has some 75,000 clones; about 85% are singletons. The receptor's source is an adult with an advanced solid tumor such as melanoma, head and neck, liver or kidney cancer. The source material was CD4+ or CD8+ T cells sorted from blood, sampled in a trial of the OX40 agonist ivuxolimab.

Here the CDR3 reads CASSPSELQPQHF. In DNA form, the CDR3 reads TGTGCCAGCAGCCCCTCTGAACTGCAGCCCCAGCATTTT. This chain uses TRBV7-2 with TRBJ1-5; D not resolved. Germline V lookup: CDR1 SGHTA, CDR2 FQGNSA. The V end lost 5 bases, the J end lost 7 bases, and 12 bases lay between the germline ends. The CDR3 has 13 residues.